The present T cell receptor beta chain was sequenced within a study of T cell repertoires in cytomegalovirus infection. About the study: Through public TCR beta signatures, both CMV infection and matching HLA type were indicated.

This clonotype was picked up a small number of times. What it recognizes is unknown. The CDR3 runs to 16 residues. The germline gives CDR1 SEHNR, CDR2 FQNEAQ (reference sequence). Trimming took 5 bases from V and 0 from J, leaving 11 bases between them. TCRdb passed the reads through MiXCR, listing each CDR3 protein once. The profile covers about 300,000 distinct CDR3 sequences, with about a tenth appearing a single time and around 2.5% taken by the ten largest. Findings of the study overall: Ex vivo responses were dominated by HLA-C-restricted CMV-specific TCR beta clonotypes. Identification of carriers of CMV plus the relevant HLA was performed using cumulative public TCR beta family frequency.

The sample consisted of PBMCs. This chain links TRBV7-9 with TRBJ2-6; D is uncertain. The clonotype comes from a human donor in good health (CMV status not recorded). Some clones in this sample may be carry-over from other donors' samples. CDR3 residues: CASSPWPSSGANVLTF. For the CDR3, the DNA is TGTGCCAGCAGCCCATGGCCCTCCTCTGGGGCCAACGTCCTGACTTTC.